What follows are 19 T cell receptor beta chains derived from one specimen sequenced in a study of T cell changes during pregnancy in multiple sclerosis. Sequencing used immunoSEQ multiplex PCR; TCRdb keeps in-frame clones, though not all of them. Of about 27,000 clones in the sample, about nine tenths were seen once. The sample here was CD8+ T cells from peripheral blood mononuclear cells, taken in the second trimester of pregnancy. These receptors originate from a female donor with multiple sclerosis, enrolled in a pregnancy study.

J is TRBJ2-3 and V is TRBV7-6; perhaps TRBD2 as D (7 bases). Trimming removed 1 base from V and 2 bases from J, with 16 bases in between. Germline V gives CDR1 SGHVS, CDR2 FNYEAQ. This CDR3 is built from 17 residues. DNA for the CDR3: TGTGCCAGCAGCTTAGAAGGGGGGGTGGGACACACAGATACGCAGTATTTT. Amino acid sequence: CASSLEGGVGHTDTQYF. The entire variable domain, with the rest obtained from reference TRBV7-6 and TRBJ2-3, is as follows: GAGVSQSPRYKVTKRGQDVALRCDPISGHVSLYWYRQALGQGPEFLTYFNYEAQQDKSGLPNDRFSAERPEGSISTLTIQRTEQRDSAMYRCASSLEGGVGHTDTQYFGPGTRLTVL.

The DNA of the CDR3 is TGTGCCAGCAGCTTATTAGGACGGGGTCTCACTGAAGCTTTCTTT. Encoded protein: CASSLLGRGLTEAFF. This rearrangement joins TRBV11-2 to TRBJ1-1; no reliable D call. Germline V gene lookup returns CDR1 SGHAT and CDR2 FQNNGV. This CDR3 spans 15 amino acids. V shed 2 bases and J shed 4 bases, with 14 bases lying between them.

The chain recombines TRBV5-1 with TRBJ2-7, with 7 nucleotides matching TRBD1. After removal of 2 bases from V and 6 bases from J, the junction contained 8 bases not matched to a gene. Germline V CDR1 and CDR2: SGHRS, YFSETQ. This CDR3 contains 14 residues. CDR3 amino acids: CASSFRKGALEQYF. The CDR3 nucleotides read TGCGCCAGCAGCTTTAGGAAGGGGGCTCTCGAGCAGTACTTC.

V is TRBV29-1 and J is TRBJ1-2; no clear D gene. The CDR3 runs to 11 residues. Germline V gene lookup returns CDR1 SQVTM and CDR2 ANQGSEA. Trimming took 4 bases from V and 1 from J, leaving 4 bases between them. The CDR3 DNA is TGCAGCGTTGTCAGTAACTATGGCTACACCTTC. Protein product: CSVVSNYGYTF.

The CDR3 sequence is CASSFAAGPGGEQYF. The CDR3 bases are TGTGCCAGCAGTTTTGCGGCGGGGCCCGGAGGGGAGCAGTACTTC. V is TRBV27 and J is TRBJ2-7; D might be TRBD2 (6 bases). The ends were cut back, 3 bases at V and 7 bases at J, with 19 bases in the middle. Germline V gene data show CDR1 as MNHEY and CDR2 as SMNVEV (reference sequence). CDR3 size: 15 residues.

This chain links TRBV9 with TRBJ1-3; D is perhaps TRBD1 (6 bases). Trimming pared 2 bases from V and 2 bases from J, leaving 11 bases between. This CDR3 contains 15 residues. CDR1 is SGDLS and CDR2 is YYNGEE in the germline V gene. The CDR3 spells CASSVSGVAGNTIYF. CDR3 DNA: TGTGCCAGCAGCGTGTCAGGGGTAGCTGGAAACACCATATATTTT.

This chain uses TRBV30 with TRBJ2-7, with 9 bases identical to TRBD2. The V gene's germline CDR1 is GTSNPN and CDR2 SVGIG (reference sequence). The CDR3 contains 13 residues. The V and J ends lost 2 bases and 7 bases, in that order; junction bases with no gene match: 6. CDR3 protein: CAWSSTAGGEQYF. The CDR3 coding sequence is TGTGCCTGGAGTTCGACAGCGGGGGGAGAGCAGTACTTC. Looking up the rest from reference TRBV30 and TRBJ2-7 gives the full variable domain: SQTIHQWPATLVQPVGSPLSLECTVEGTSNPNLYWYRQAAGRGLQLLFYSVGIGQISSEVPQNLSASRPQDRQFILSSKKLLLSDSGFYLCAWSSTAGGEQYFGPGTRLTVT.

The chain employs TRBV19 and TRBJ1-5; D gene ambiguous. Germline CDR1 is LNHDA and CDR2 is SQIVND (reference sequence). The CDR3 loop spans 16 amino acids. Trimming cost V 3 bases and J 5 bases, with 17 bases left between them. CDR3 residues: CASSIFPGGLDQPQHF. In nucleotides, the CDR3 is TGTGCCAGTAGTATTTTTCCCGGAGGCCTAGATCAGCCCCAGCATTTT.

The chain recombines TRBV19 with TRBJ1-1; possible D gene TRBD1, 5 bases. V gave up 1 base and J gave up 1 base, with 10 bases separating them. This CDR3 has 15 residues. Germline V gene lookup returns CDR1 LNHDA and CDR2 SQIVND (reference sequence). CDR3 nucleotides: TGTGCCAGTAGTATAGGGGCCGGGGGGAACACTGAAGCTTTCTTT. Translating gives CASSIGAGGNTEAFF. Filled out from reference TRBV19 and TRBJ1-1, the complete variable domain reads DGGITQSPKYLFRKEGQNVTLSCEQNLNHDAMYWYRQDPGQGLRLIYYSQIVNDFQKGDIAEGYSVSREKKESFPLTVTSAQKNPTAFYLCASSIGAGGNTEAFFGQGTRLTVV.

V and J are TRBV6-4 and TRBJ2-3, with TRBD2 matching over 11 bases. The CDR3 is 15 residues long. With V trimmed by 0 bases and J by 6 bases, 2 bases remained unmatched. Germline loops: CDR1 MRHNA, CDR2 SNTAGT. The CDR3 here is CASSDSASGGDTQYF. The CDR3 coding sequence is TGTGCCAGCAGTGACTCGGCTAGCGGGGGGGATACGCAGTATTTT.

The chain links TRBV6-4 to TRBJ1-6; 7 nucleotides align to TRBD1. In germline, CDR1 is MRHNA, CDR2 SNTAGT. The length of the CDR3 is 14 residues. The V gene end was trimmed by 8 bases and the J gene end by 10 bases; junction bases not matched to a gene: 11. CDR3 nucleotide sequence: TGTGCCAGCCGAGCCGACAGGGACGGGTCACCCCTCCACTTT. The encoded protein is CASRADRDGSPLHF.

The V gene is TRBV2, the J gene TRBJ2-1, with no clear D. Germline-derived CDR1 and CDR2 are SNHLY and FYNNEI. Trimming removed 1 base at V and 7 bases at J, with 17 bases between. The CDR3 has 16 residues. The CDR3 DNA sequence: TGTGCCAGCAGTGAAGGAAGGTCCCCACACGGGAATGAGCAGTTCTTC. Residues: CASSEGRSPHGNEQFF. The complete variable domain, with remaining parts taken from reference TRBV2 and TRBJ2-1, reads EPEVTQTPSHQVTQMGQEVILRCVPISNHLYFYWYRQILGQKVEFLVSFYNNEISEKSEIFDDQFSVERPDGSNFTLKIRSTKLEDSAMYFCASSEGRSPHGNEQFFGPGTRLTVL.

The chain joins TRBV29-1 to TRBJ2-5; TRBD2 matches at 8 bases. This CDR3 region has 12 residues. Germline lookup yields CDR1 SQVTM and CDR2 ANQGSEA. Trimming cost V 6 bases and J 5 bases; bases outside gene matches: 5. The CDR3, as DNA: TGCAGCGTGTGGGGACTAGAGGAGACCCAGTACTTC. Protein product: CSVWGLEETQYF.

In its sample, this clone was seen once. The rearrangement links TRBV15 to TRBJ1-1; D perhaps matches TRBD1 (6 bases). CDR1 LNHNV and CDR2 YYDKDF come from the germline V gene (reference sequence). The CDR3 runs to 16 residues. Trimming took off 0 bases at V and 5 bases at J, with 16 bases between the two ends. Here the CDR3 reads CATSRDWEGVETEAFF. CDR3 nucleotide sequence: TGTGCCACCAGCAGAGATTGGGAGGGGGTAGAGACTGAAGCTTTCTTT.

The CDR3 is CASSQDHGDMNTEAFF. The CDR3, as DNA: TGCGCCAGCAGCCAAGATCACGGAGATATGAACACTGAAGCTTTCTTT. The chain is built from TRBV4-3 and TRBJ1-1, with no clear D. Between the trimmed V and J ends, which lost 0 bases and 0 bases, there was a span of 11 bases. The CDR3 is 16 amino acids. CDR1 is LGHNA and CDR2 is YSLEER in the germline V gene.

V is TRBV6-4 and J is TRBJ2-2; 12 nucleotides agree with TRBD1. Germline CDR1 and CDR2: MRHNA and SNTAGT. V shed 5 bases and J 6 bases; nucleotides not matched to a gene: 4. This CDR3 region has 15 residues. CDR3 coding DNA: TGTGCCAGCAGTCCCGGGACAGGGGGCTCCGGGGAGCTGTTTTTT. It translates to CASSPGTGGSGELFF.

The chain couples TRBV4-1 to TRBJ1-5, with D unclear. V lost 0 bases, J lost 3 bases, and 9 bases lay in between. Germline assignment: CDR1 MGHRA and CDR2 YSYEKL. This CDR3 contains 15 residues. The CDR3 nucleotides read TGCGCCAGCAGCCAAGATTTGGCAGACAATCAGCCCCAGCATTTT. Its protein product is CASSQDLADNQPQHF.

This clone was seen only a few times. The J gene is TRBJ2-3, the V gene TRBV6-4, with TRBD2 matching 10 bases. The CDR3 extends over 16 amino acids. Trimming at V came to 2 bases and at J to 2 bases, leaving 4 bases not matched to a gene. Germline V lookup: CDR1 MRHNA, CDR2 SNTAGT. DNA of the CDR3: TGTGCCAGCAGTGACACTAGCGGGGCATTCACAGATACGCAGTATTTT. Translating gives CASSDTSGAFTDTQYF.

CDR3 in amino acids: CASSFGRGGVNEKLFF. CDR3 sequence (DNA): TGTGCCAGCAGCTTCGGCAGAGGGGGCGTCAATGAAAAACTGTTTTTT. The rearrangement links TRBV7-9 to TRBJ1-4, with TRBD1 matching 7 bases. The V and J ends lost 3 bases and 5 bases, in that order; junction bases with no gene match: 9. The CDR3 sequence is 16 residues long. Germline loops: CDR1 SEHNR, CDR2 FQNEAQ (reference sequence).